Listed below are T cell receptor beta chains from one sample, sequenced in a study of post-analysis software for immune sequencing data. Each CDR3 protein gets one entry after TCRdb re-called the PCR reads with MiXCR. The sample holds roughly 400,000 distinct CDR3 sequences, 30% to 45% seen once. The specimen was blood. The receptors were gathered from a girl aged 2 to 9 with multiple sclerosis. The CDR3 runs from the conserved cysteine through the conserved F or W. The D gene is left open where the match is weak. Size is omitted from some rows. Given values are once, few, many or a class for expanded clones.

J: TRBJ2-7; D: TRBD1; V: TRBV9; length: 15; size: few; CDR3: CASSYGDRGLHEQYF; DNA: TGTGCCAGCAGTTACGGGGACAGGGGGCTCCACGAGCAGTACTTC
J: TRBJ2-1; D: -; V: TRBV28; length: 14; size: few; CDR3: CASSFLASRDEQFF; DNA: TGTGCCAGCAGTTTTCTGGCTAGCCGGGATGAGCAGTTCTTC
J: TRBJ1-2; D: -; V: TRBV11-2; length: 13; size: -; CDR3: CASSRGHSYGYTF; DNA: TGTGCCAGCAGCCGTGGGCACTCCTATGGCTACACCTTC
J: TRBJ2-3; D: -; V: TRBV7-2; length: 14; size: few; CDR3: CASSLEYSTDTQYF; DNA: TGTGCCAGCAGCTTAGAGTATAGCACAGATACGCAGTATTTT
J: TRBJ2-4; D: -; V: TRBV5-1; length: 16; size: -; CDR3: CASSLVEGDPKNIQYF; DNA: TGCGCCAGCAGCTTGGTGGAGGGTGATCCCAAAAACATTCAGTACTTC
J: TRBJ2-5; D: -; V: TRBV7-8; length: 15; size: -; CDR3: CASSLSGEWIETQYF; DNA: TGTGCCAGCAGCTTGTCGGGGGAGTGGATAGAGACCCAGTACTTC
J: TRBJ2-1; D: -; V: TRBV4-3; length: 14; size: -; CDR3: CASSQDSGRNEQFF; DNA: TGCGCCAGCAGCCAAGATTCCGGGCGCAATGAGCAGTTCTTC
J: TRBJ2-4; D: -; V: TRBV18; length: 12; size: -; CDR3: CASSQRAYERYF; DNA: TGTGCCAGCTCTCAGCGAGCCTACGAGCGGTACTTC
J: TRBJ2-3; D: TRBD2; V: TRBV4-3; length: 16; size: -; CDR3: CASSQGTSGSTDTQYF; DNA: TGCGCCAGCAGCCAAGGGACTAGCGGGAGCACAGATACGCAGTATTTT
J: TRBJ2-3; D: -; V: TRBV7-9; length: 17; size: -; CDR3: CASSLGRGAPFMDTQYF; DNA: TGTGCCAGCAGCTTGGGACGGGGGGCACCCTTCATGGATACGCAGTATTTT
J: TRBJ2-2; D: -; V: TRBV4-3; length: 15; size: -; CDR3: CASSQEWRFPGELFF; DNA: TGCGCCAGCAGCCAAGAATGGAGGTTCCCCGGGGAGCTGTTTTTT
J: TRBJ2-3; D: TRBD1; V: TRBV10-3; length: 19; size: -; CDR3: CAISEKDRGLTYDTDTQYF; DNA: TGTGCCATCAGTGAGAAGGACAGGGGGCTCACCTACGACACAGATACGCAGTATTTT
J: TRBJ1-1; D: TRBD1; V: TRBV20-1; length: 12; size: few; CDR3: CSAGQANTEAFF; DNA: TGCAGTGCTGGACAGGCTAACACTGAAGCTTTCTTT
J: TRBJ2-5; D: -; V: TRBV6-5; length: 13; size: few; CDR3: CASSPGLEETQYF; DNA: TGTGCCAGCAGCCCCGGACTCGAAGAGACCCAGTACTTC
J: TRBJ2-4; D: TRBD1; V: TRBV6-6; length: 15; size: few; CDR3: CASSYGQGAKNIQYF; DNA: TGTGCCAGCAGTTACGGACAGGGGGCCAAAAACATTCAGTACTTC
J: TRBJ1-5; D: TRBD1; V: TRBV6-6; length: 14; size: few; CDR3: CASRVGTDRTPQHF; DNA: TGTGCCAGCAGGGTGGGGACAGACCGTACGCCCCAGCATTTT
J: TRBJ1-4; D: TRBD1; V: TRBV29-1; length: 15; size: few; CDR3: CSASLQGAYNEKLFF; DNA: TGCAGCGCATCCTTACAGGGGGCGTATAATGAAAAACTGTTTTTT
J: TRBJ2-5; D: -; V: TRBV5-1; length: 15; size: few; CDR3: CASSLGQGRQETQYF; DNA: TGCGCCAGCAGCTTGGGTCAGGGACGCCAAGAGACCCAGTACTTC
J: TRBJ1-4; D: -; V: TRBV12-3/TRBV12-4; length: 15; size: few; CDR3: CASSLVTSGNEKLFF; DNA: TGTGCCAGCAGTTTAGTGACATCTGGTAATGAAAAACTGTTTTTT
J: TRBJ2-1; D: TRBD1; V: TRBV7-2; length: 15; size: -; CDR3: CASSLVGTGYNEQFF; DNA: TGTGCCAGCAGCTTAGTGGGGACAGGCTACAATGAGCAGTTCTTC
J: TRBJ1-1; D: TRBD1; V: TRBV5-1; length: 13; size: -; CDR3: CASSLVGGQEAFF; DNA: TGCGCCAGCAGCTTGGTGGGGGGACAGGAAGCTTTCTTT
J: TRBJ2-7; D: -; V: TRBV5-1; length: 14; size: few; CDR3: CASSLANRNYEQYF; DNA: TGCGCCAGCAGCTTGGCCAATCGGAACTACGAGCAGTACTTC
J: TRBJ2-1; D: -; V: TRBV20-1; length: 14; size: few; CDR3: CSANSGGPSHEQFF; DNA: TGCAGTGCTAATTCGGGGGGCCCTTCGCATGAGCAGTTCTTC
J: TRBJ2-4; D: -; V: TRBV6-5; length: 11; size: -; CDR3: CASSNGGIQYF; DNA: TGTGCCAGCAGTAACGGGGGCATTCAGTACTTC
J: TRBJ2-7; D: -; V: TRBV9; length: 16; size: -; CDR3: CASSGTHSLARNEQYF; DNA: TGTGCCAGCAGCGGGACGCATAGCCTAGCGAGGAACGAGCAGTACTTC
J: TRBJ1-5; D: TRBD1; V: TRBV12-3/TRBV12-4; length: 14; size: -; CDR3: CASSPQQGNQPQHF; DNA: TGTGCCAGCAGTCCCCAACAGGGGAATCAGCCCCAGCATTTT
J: TRBJ2-1; D: -; V: TRBV20-1; length: 14; size: -; CDR3: CSARVAGRYNEQFF; DNA: TGCAGTGCTAGAGTGGCCGGGCGCTACAATGAGCAGTTCTTC
J: TRBJ2-7; D: -; V: TRBV6-2/TRBV6-3; length: 14; size: -; CDR3: CASSYSPGTSEQYF; DNA: TGTGCCAGCAGTTACTCCCCAGGAACAAGCGAGCAGTACTTC
J: TRBJ1-5; D: TRBD1; V: TRBV19; length: 17; size: -; CDR3: CASSVDRVYASNQPQHF; DNA: TGTGCCAGTAGTGTGGACAGGGTTTACGCTAGCAATCAGCCCCAGCATTTT
J: TRBJ2-7; D: TRBD2; V: TRBV7-9; length: 16; size: -; CDR3: CASSLGSSSGPYEQYF; DNA: TGTGCCAGCAGCTTAGGTTCCTCTAGCGGTCCCTACGAGCAGTACTTC
J: TRBJ1-1; D: TRBD1; V: TRBV28; length: 13; size: few; CDR3: CASSPGQGDEAFF; DNA: TGTGCCAGCAGTCCGGGACAGGGGGATGAAGCTTTCTTT
J: TRBJ2-5; D: TRBD2; V: TRBV2; length: 17; size: -; CDR3: CASSAGTSARHQETQYF; DNA: TGTGCCAGCAGCGCCGGGACTAGCGCAAGACACCAAGAGACCCAGTACTTC
J: TRBJ2-7; D: -; V: TRBV16; length: 13; size: few; CDR3: CANSQSTGREQYF; DNA: TGTGCCAACAGCCAATCTACAGGACGCGAGCAGTACTTC
J: TRBJ2-1; D: TRBD2; V: TRBV7-2; length: 15; size: -; CDR3: CASQRAGGEHNEQIF; DNA: TGTGCCAGTCAACGAGCGGGGGGAGAACACAATGAGCAGATCTTC
J: TRBJ2-1; D: TRBD2; V: TRBV18; length: 15; size: -; CDR3: CASSRPGLAYNEQFF; DNA: TGTGCCAGCTCAAGACCGGGACTAGCCTACAATGAGCAGTTCTTC
J: TRBJ2-3; D: TRBD2; V: TRBV11-1; length: 21; size: few; CDR3: CASRQPRTSGGFPASTDTQYF; DNA: TGTGCCAGCAGACAGCCTAGGACTAGCGGGGGCTTTCCCGCTAGCACAGATACGCAGTATTTT
J: TRBJ2-7; D: -; V: TRBV11-2; length: 17; size: few; CDR3: CASSFNPESRRSYEQYF; DNA: TGTGCCAGCAGCTTTAACCCAGAATCAAGGAGGTCCTACGAGCAGTACTTC
J: TRBJ2-1; D: TRBD2; V: TRBV20-1; length: 14; size: -; CDR3: CSARGAGGGNEQFF; DNA: TGCAGTGCTAGAGGGGCGGGAGGAGGGAATGAGCAGTTCTTC
J: TRBJ1-1; D: -; V: TRBV27; length: 12; size: few; CDR3: CASSVQQGVTFF; DNA: TGTGCCAGCAGTGTTCAACAGGGTGTAACTTTCTTT
J: TRBJ2-7; D: -; V: TRBV20-1; length: 14; size: -; CDR3: CSAVPGSHLREQYF; DNA: TGCAGTGCCGTCCCGGGGTCCCACTTGAGGGAGCAGTACTTC
J: TRBJ2-7; D: -; V: TRBV28; length: 13; size: -; CDR3: CASSLANLYEQYF; DNA: TGTGCCAGCAGTTTAGCAAACCTCTACGAGCAGTACTTC
J: TRBJ2-3; D: TRBD2; V: TRBV20-1; length: 13; size: -; CDR3: CSASPGRTDTQYF; DNA: TGCAGTGCTAGCCCCGGGAGGACAGATACGCAGTATTTT
J: TRBJ2-7; D: -; V: TRBV2; length: 15; size: few; CDR3: CASSPGGQRACEQYF; DNA: TGTGCCAGCAGTCCCGGGGGACAGAGAGCCTGCGAGCAGTACTTC